One sample yielded the 31 T cell receptor beta chains listed below, sequenced in a study of blood T cell repertoires in COVID-19. Data came from immunoSEQ multiplex PCR; TCRdb stores just in-frame clones and leaves some out. Of about 230,000 clones listed, 85% to 90% are singletons. Sequenced: peripheral blood. The receptor set was obtained from a man aged 50-59 years with COVID-19, enrolled during active disease.

This chain connects TRBV7-9 to TRBJ1-1; no clear D. Per the germline V gene, CDR1 is SEHNR and CDR2 is FQNEAQ (reference sequence). V was pared by 6 bases and J by 7 bases, with 9 bases between. The CDR3 has 11 amino acids. The CDR3 DNA reads TGTGCCAGCAGTCCACTAATTGAAGCTTTCTTT. Translating it yields CASSPLIEAFF.

V usage is TRBV11-2 and J usage is TRBJ2-5; the match to TRBD1 covers 8 bases. The germline V gene encodes CDR1 SGHAT and CDR2 FQNNGV. The CDR3 is made up of 16 amino acids. J was trimmed by 4 bases and V by 5 bases; bases with no gene match: 12. The CDR3 loop is CASSPQGQGSVETQYF. DNA for the CDR3: TGTGCCAGCAGCCCCCAAGGACAGGGATCAGTAGAGACCCAGTACTTC.

The CDR3 coding sequence is TGTGCCAGCAGTTACTCGTACGGTGATCAGCCCCAGCATTTT. It translates to CASSYSYGDQPQHF. The chain couples TRBV6-6 to TRBJ1-5; no clear D gene. This CDR3 comprises 14 residues. Germline V CDR1 and CDR2: MNHNY, SVGAGI (reference sequence). Trimming removed 0 bases from V and 5 bases from J, with 8 bases in between.

The chain is built from TRBV7-2 and TRBJ1-3; D is unresolved. In germline, CDR1 is SGHTA, CDR2 FQGNSA. V lost 2 bases and J lost 1, with 9 bases in between. The CDR3 sequence is 15 residues long. This chain's CDR3 is CASSLRRASGNTIYF. CDR3 DNA sequence: TGTGCCAGCAGCTTAAGGAGAGCATCTGGAAACACCATATATTTT.

This clone was observed a few times. This chain joins TRBV7-6 and TRBJ1-6; TRBD1 matches at 7 bases. Per the germline V gene, CDR1 is SGHVS and CDR2 is FNYEAQ. This CDR3 has 15 residues. J lost 9 bases, V lost 4 bases, and 9 bases had no gene match. For the CDR3, the DNA is TGTGCCAGCAGCTCTACAGGGGCCGAGGCTTCACCCCTCCACTTT. This codes for CASSSTGAEASPLHF.

This chain uses TRBV18 with TRBJ2-7, with 7 bases aligning to TRBD1. Germline CDR1 and CDR2: KGHSH and LQKENI. The CDR3 loop spans 15 amino acids. Unmatched junction bases numbered 9, after V lost 6 bases and J lost 1 base. The CDR3 reads CASSDRTTGSYEQYF. The CDR3 DNA is TGTGCCAGCTCCGATCGAACGACAGGGTCCTACGAGCAGTACTTC.

The chain recombines TRBV18 with TRBJ2-1; 9 bases are shared with TRBD2. This CDR3 spans 14 amino acids. J lost 9 bases, V lost 2 bases, and 5 bases had no gene match. Germline lookup yields CDR1 KGHSH and CDR2 LQKENI. The CDR3 loop reads CASSPGGGASEQFF. The CDR3 DNA is TGTGCCAGCTCACCAGGCGGGGGGGCCTCTGAGCAGTTCTTC.

This clone showed up just once. V is TRBV6-5 and J is TRBJ1-1; 8 positions match TRBD1. The CDR3 has 15 amino acids. The V gene's germline CDR1 is MNHEY and CDR2 SVGAGI. After removal of 7 bases from V and 4 bases from J, the junction contained 11 bases not matched to a gene. The CDR3 is CASNRAGQGLTEAFF. CDR3 bases: TGTGCCAGCAATAGAGCTGGACAGGGTCTCACTGAAGCTTTCTTT.

The genes are TRBV3-1 (or the pseudogene TRBV3-2) and TRBJ2-1; possibly TRBD2 for D (6 bases). CDR3 length equals 16 residues. CDR1 is LGHDT, CDR2 YNNKEL, per germline (reference sequence). V shed 4 bases and J shed 8 bases, with 21 bases lying between them. Written as DNA, the CDR3 is TGTGCCAGCAGCCCCTACGGGACTCCTAAGGCCGATGAGCAGTTCTTC. It is translated as CASSPYGTPKADEQFF.

This chain uses TRBV4-1 with TRBJ1-3, with 8 bases aligning to TRBD1. The CDR3 has 16 amino acids. Losses at the gene ends were 4 bases for V and 0 bases for J; bases not matched to a gene: 5. Germline CDR1 is MGHRA and CDR2 is YSYEKL. DNA of the CDR3: TGCGCCAGCAGCCCGCGACAGGGGAGCTCTGGAAACACCATATATTTT. This codes for CASSPRQGSSGNTIYF.

This chain connects TRBV5-6 to TRBJ1-3; D remains unclear. The CDR3 spans 16 residues. In germline, CDR1 is SGHDT, CDR2 YYEEEE. With 0 bases removed from V and 2 bases from J, the gap between germline ends came to 12 bases. CDR3 sequence: CASSLAPRGPGNTIYF. CDR3 nucleotides: TGTGCCAGCAGCTTGGCCCCCCGCGGGCCTGGAAACACCATATATTTT.

The V call is TRBV27, the J call TRBJ2-7; 11 nucleotides align to TRBD1. Germline V CDR1 and CDR2: MNHEY, SMNVEV (reference sequence). V lost 0 bases, J lost 10 bases, and 14 bases stayed unmatched. The CDR3 consists of 17 residues. In nucleotides, the CDR3 is TGTGCCAGCAGTTTATCAACCCTAAGGACAGGGGGCGCGAGACAGTACTTC. Its translation is CASSLSTLRTGGARQYF.

This clone is a singleton in its sample. The chain links TRBV23-1 to TRBJ2-7; D possibly corresponds to TRBD1 (5 bases). TRBV23-1 is an open reading frame, and its role is uncertain. Trimming shortened V by 0 bases and J by 2 bases, and 14 bases separated the two germline ends. The CDR3 loop spans 16 amino acids. CDR3 loop: CASSQSAHQGTYEQYF. The CDR3 nucleotides read TGCGCCAGCAGTCAATCGGCCCACCAGGGCACCTACGAGCAGTACTTC.

This clone was seen only once. The J gene is TRBJ2-2, the V gene TRBV6-5; tentatively, D is TRBD1 (5 bases). This CDR3 has 15 amino acids. Trimming took 7 bases from V and 4 from J, leaving 16 bases between them. Germline V gene lookup returns CDR1 MNHEY and CDR2 SVGAGI. This chain's CDR3 is CASNRGDSFTGELFF. The CDR3 bases are TGTGCCAGCAATAGGGGCGACAGCTTCACCGGGGAGCTGTTTTTT.

The gene calls are TRBV5-4 and TRBJ2-3; 15 positions match TRBD2. Losses at the gene ends were 2 bases for V and 2 bases for J; bases not matched to a gene: 6. Germline CDR1 reads SGHNT; CDR2 reads YYREEE (reference sequence). This CDR3 spans 18 amino acids. The CDR3 DNA reads as TGTGCCAGCAGCTTCCGGACTAGCGGGGGGGCGAACACAGATACGCAGTATTTT. Its translation: CASSFRTSGGANTDTQYF.

This clone is a singleton in its sample. The genes are TRBV4-2 and TRBJ2-7; TRBD2 matches at 14 bases. V gave up 1 base and J gave up 0 bases; unmatched junction bases: 11. This CDR3 spans 20 amino acids. The germline V gene encodes CDR1 LGHNA and CDR2 YNFKEQ. CDR3 nucleotide sequence: TGTGCCAGCAGCCAAGGGCTGAACGGCGGGACTAGCGGGAGCTCCTACGAGCAGTACTTC. It encodes CASSQGLNGGTSGSSYEQYF.

The rearrangement uses TRBV19 and TRBJ1-6; TRBD1 agrees at 10 bases. V shed 5 bases and J 5 bases; nucleotides not matched to a gene: 6. This CDR3 is built from 16 residues. Germline V gene lookup returns CDR1 LNHDA and CDR2 SQIVND (reference sequence). The CDR3 nucleotides read TGTGCCAGTAGTCTTCGACAGGGGGCGAATAATTCACCCCTCCACTTT. The encoded protein is CASSLRQGANNSPLHF.

The chain has TRBV19 and TRBJ2-7; 9 positions match TRBD1. V dropped 4 bases and J dropped 5; count of bases not matched to a gene: 12. The length of the CDR3 is 16 residues. Germline loops: CDR1 LNHDA, CDR2 SQIVND (reference sequence). In DNA, the CDR3 is TGTGCCAGTAGTAAATTGGAATTGGACAGGGGCGACGAGCAGTACTTC. Protein product: CASSKLELDRGDEQYF.

The J gene is TRBJ2-1, the V gene TRBV5-4; a weak D match, TRBD1 (7 bases). CDR1 is SGHNT, CDR2 YYREEE, per germline (reference sequence). The CDR3 runs 14 residues. Deletions cut 2 bases from V and 11 bases from J, with 17 bases between. The CDR3 coding sequence is TGTGCCAGCAGCTTACAGGGGACTCAGGGCAAGCAGTTCTTC. This encodes CASSLQGTQGKQFF.

This clone was seen a handful of times. The chain carries TRBV3-1 (or the pseudogene TRBV3-2) and TRBJ2-7, with 8 bases lining up with TRBD2. This CDR3 contains 13 residues. After removal of 5 bases from V and 6 bases from J, the junction contained 6 bases not matched to a gene. CDR1 LGHDT and CDR2 YNNKEL come from the germline V gene (reference sequence). The DNA for the CDR3 is TGTGCCAGCAGCTTCCGGGAGGGCGGCGAGCAGTACTTC. It translates to CASSFREGGEQYF.

The chain joins TRBV6-5 to TRBJ1-3, with TRBD1 as a possible D gene (5 bases). This CDR3 region has 15 residues. The germline CDR1 and CDR2 sequences are MNHEY and SVGAGI. Trimming removed 6 bases from V and 0 bases from J, with 12 bases in between. CDR3 region: CASRAGHFSGNTIYF. Here the CDR3 DNA reads TGTGCCAGCAGGGCCGGACACTTCTCTGGAAACACCATATATTTT.

The CDR3 sequence is CASSPKQTGELFF. The CDR3 DNA is TGTGCCAGCAGCCCAAAACAGACCGGGGAGCTGTTTTTT. The rearrangement links TRBV7-3 to TRBJ2-2; D not resolved. The CDR3 contains 13 residues. Germline loops: CDR1 SGHTA, CDR2 FQGTGA. The ends were cut back, 5 bases at V and 5 bases at J, with 9 bases in the middle.

The chain has TRBV7-3 and TRBJ2-7, with TRBD2 identical over 8 bases. Germline CDR1 SGHTA, CDR2 FQGTGA. The CDR3 contains 15 residues. Unmatched junction bases numbered 9, after V lost 6 bases and J lost 2 bases. The CDR3 region is CASSSLAGRAYEQYF. In DNA form, the CDR3 reads TGTGCCAGCAGTTCGCTAGCGGGCCGAGCCTACGAGCAGTACTTC.

This clone has just one count. V and J are TRBV6-2 or TRBV6-3 and TRBJ1-5; 9 bases align to TRBD1. From germline, CDR1 is MNHEY and CDR2 SVGEGT. Trimming took 4 bases from V and 8 from J; bases not matched to a gene: 3. This CDR3 contains 13 residues. CDR3: CASSSWDREPQHF. The CDR3 nucleotides are TGTGCCAGCAGTTCTTGGGACAGGGAGCCCCAGCATTTT.

The V gene is TRBV11-2, the J gene TRBJ2-3; 7 nucleotides agree with TRBD2. CDR1 is SGHAT, CDR2 FQNNGV, per germline. CDR3 length equals 16 residues. Trimming cost V 1 base and J 2 bases; bases outside gene matches: 6. The CDR3: CASSLAPSGTTDTQYF. For the CDR3, the DNA is TGTGCCAGCAGCTTAGCCCCTAGCGGAACCACAGATACGCAGTATTTT.

This clone was detected only once. V gene TRBV9 combines with J gene TRBJ2-7; perhaps TRBD2 as D (6 bases). Between the trimmed V and J ends, which lost 0 bases and 3 bases, there was a span of 22 bases. CDR1 is SGDLS, CDR2 YYNGEE, per germline. This CDR3 has 18 residues. CDR3: CASSVGPGGTSLFYEQYF. The DNA of the CDR3 is TGTGCCAGCAGCGTAGGACCCGGGGGAACCTCTCTCTTCTACGAGCAGTACTTC.

CDR3 amino acids: CSAVNNPNTEAFF. In nucleotides, the CDR3 is TGCAGCGCCGTAAATAATCCGAACACTGAAGCTTTCTTT. The gene calls are TRBV29-1 and TRBJ1-1, with D uncertain. This CDR3 is 13 amino acids long. Trimming took 7 bases from V and 1 from J, leaving 13 bases between them. Per germline, CDR1 SQVTM and CDR2 ANQGSEA.

The rearrangement uses TRBV7-6 and TRBJ1-3; D gene uncertain. V lost 2 bases and J 4 bases, leaving 15 bases between the germline ends. Germline assignment: CDR1 SGHVS and CDR2 FNYEAQ. CDR3 length equals 16 residues. CDR3 in DNA: TGTGCCAGCAGCTTACACGACCCGAGGAAGGGAAACACCATATATTTT. Translating it yields CASSLHDPRKGNTIYF.

The chain links TRBV6-5 to TRBJ1-1; no reliable D call. Trimming took 6 bases from V and 1 from J, leaving 12 bases between them. The germline CDR1 and CDR2 sequences are MNHEY and SVGAGI. The CDR3 is 14 residues long. CDR3 loop: CASRPFRWNTEAFF. The CDR3 DNA reads TGTGCCAGCAGGCCTTTCCGGTGGAACACTGAAGCTTTCTTT.

The chain joins TRBV5-5 to TRBJ2-1; tentative D call: TRBD2 (6 bases). The CDR3 runs to 14 residues. The V gene's germline CDR1 is SGHKS and CDR2 YYEKEE (reference sequence). Trimming left V 3 bases short and J 1 base short, with 8 bases between. In DNA form, the CDR3 reads TGTGCCAGCAGCTCCCGGGAGTCCTACAATGAGCAGTTCTTC. It codes for CASSSRESYNEQFF.

The V call is TRBV9, the J call TRBJ2-5; 8 bases are shared with TRBD2. The CDR3 loop spans 15 amino acids. J gave up 1 base and V 1 base, and 3 bases lay outside the gene matches. Germline-derived CDR1 and CDR2 are SGDLS and YYNGEE. CDR3 coding DNA: TGTGCCAGCAGCGTAACGGCGGGGGGCCAAGAGACCCAGTACTTC. It translates to CASSVTAGGQETQYF. The variable domain in full, completed from reference TRBV9 and TRBJ2-5, reads DSGVTQTPKHLITATGQRVTLRCSPRSGDLSVYWYQQSLDQGLQFLIQYYNGEERAKGNILERFSAQQFPDLHSELNLSSLELGDSALYFCASSVTAGGQETQYFGPGTRLLVL.